The sequence of this TCR beta chain was determined in a study of blood T cells in healthy people across ages (dated by TCRdb to between 2015 and 2016). Looking at the study overall: In model experiments, template switching captured about one uniquely barcoded TCR beta cDNA molecule for every two T cells. Age-related changes in TCR beta repertoire diversity were measured in the study by deep sequencing normalized with unique cDNA molecular identifiers. Four age groups were formed from the donors: young (average approximately 16 years), middle-aged (roughly 38), aged (roughly 56) and long-lived (around 80). Donors of different ages were randomly distributed across sequencing lanes to avoid experimental bias. For two donors (one aged 18 to 30 and one aged 80 or older), the study analyzed two additional independent replicas of 1 million unique cDNA reads from the same blood draw. Study-wide conclusions, independent of this receptor: There was a strong correlation between observed TCR beta diversity and the percentage of naive T cells measured by flow cytometry. Because the CMV infection status of the donors was unknown, age-related changes in expanded clonotypes may potentially have been confounded. Estimates of total diversity from one million sequenced T cells were regarded as lower bounds and underestimates. As age increased, observed TCR beta diversity per million T cells dropped in a roughly linear way, and a significant reduction was already evident by age roughly 36. Since profiling was done on bulk unsorted PBMCs, naive and antigen-experienced compartments could not be conclusively compared. Compared with the aged group, the long-lived group had more naive CD4+ T cells, fewer expanded clones and increased TCR diversity, suggesting age selection.

Only one count was recorded for this clonotype. Its binding antigen is unknown. Base qualities are not recorded, but no much larger clone differs from it by a single base. The method behind the library was 5' RACE. The sequencer listed for this sample is Illumina HiSeq 2500. A second about 7 to 11 cycle PCR used a sample-barcoded 5' primer and a J-beta primer mix. A unique molecular identifier was introduced onto each TCR beta cDNA molecule by a template-switch 5' adaptor carrying 12 random nucleotides. Each sample yielded at least 2.5 million CDR3-containing paired-end reads. First-strand cDNA synthesis was performed from all RNA using the Mint cDNA synthesis kit, with priming by a TRBC-specific oligonucleotide. After uracil-DNA glycosylase treatment, a first 18-cycle PCR used universal primers M1SS and BC2_uni_R on all cDNA. The original pipeline was this. Each sample was normalized by randomly selecting 1 million high-quality reads, each carrying a distinct molecular identifier. Reads sharing molecular identifiers were discarded rather than binned into consensus sequences. MiTCR, with a Q25 quality threshold and the strictest error-elimination algorithm, was used for CDR3 identification, clonotype clustering and error correction. A nonparametric unseen species model using Euler transformation provided a lower-bound estimate of total TCR beta diversity. TCRdb took the public reads, trimmed them with fastp at Q25, ran MiXCR for clone calling and kept in-frame beta chains. Duplicate CDR3 protein sequences are folded into a single record with the most common DNA and genes. TCRdb's processing, not the authors', yielded these V and J calls. The sample table shows over 1,300,000 distinct CDR3 sequences, and approximately 60% are seen once. Of the sample, about 6.7% is held by the ten largest clones.

V is clipped by 2 bases and J by 7 bases, and the sequence between their germline boundaries is 19 bases long. Counted from cysteine to phenylalanine, this CDR3 has 15 amino acids. The retained sequence is limited to the CDR3, 45 bases, with the frame set at the first base. The germline V gene yields SGHRS for CDR1 and YFSETQ for CDR2. Donors were 39 systemically healthy Caucasian individuals from Russia aged roughly 6 to 90 years. Each donor gave roughly 9.5 milliliters of peripheral blood, collected into EDTA-treated Vacutainer tubes. Ficoll-Paque density-gradient centrifugation was used to isolate PBMCs, with at least 7 million per sample. Trizol reagent was used to extract total RNA from the PBMCs, yielding at least 5.5 micrograms per sample. Naive CD45RAhigh/CD27high T cell percentages were measured by flow cytometry on a PBMC aliquot from every donor.

The V and J genes are TRBV5-1 and TRBJ2-7; the D gene could be TRBD1 or TRBD2, each one agreeing over 5 bases. The TCR sequence derives from a young man in good health. The sample consisted of blood. The nucleotides are TGCGCCAGCAGCTTCGGGTCCGGGGCGACGAGGGAGCAGTACTTC. Its translation is CASSFGSGATREQYF.